This T cell receptor (beta chain) was profiled in a study of blood T cell repertoires in COVID-19. On the study more broadly: COVID-19 samples, acute and convalescent, were from the United States, Italy and Spain. T cells, B-cell-depleted T cells, or PBMCs supplied cDNA or gDNA.

Original analysis: Amplification of reference gene primers provided the estimated nucleated cell counts. Method: immunoSEQ multiplex PCR; TCRdb's copy keeps in-frame clones and lacks some. The V and J calls and clone size are taken from that table; D and trimming were inferred from the DNA. The sample contains around 220,000 clones, around 85% of which appear only once. The receptor's source is a human donor in a cohort sampled during active COVID-19. The sample consisted of peripheral blood.

Written as DNA, the CDR3 is TGTGCCACCCGACTAGGGTGGACAGAGACCCAGTACTTC. It is translated as CATRLGWTETQYF. This sequence joins TRBV2 and TRBJ2-5; tentative D call: TRBD2 (6 bases). Trimming left V 10 bases short and J 4 bases short, with 16 bases between. The CDR3 is made up of 13 amino acids. Germline-derived CDR1 and CDR2 are SNHLY and FYNNEI.